The following is a TCR beta chain sequence with its context. This record comes from a study of blood T cell repertoires in COVID-19. The wider study: Collection of acute and convalescent COVID-19 samples took place in the United States, Italy and Spain. In each case, the material was cDNA or gDNA derived from T cells, B-cell-depleted T cells, or PBMCs.

Source study methods: Estimates of nucleated cell counts were drawn from the amplification of reference gene primers. TCRdb keeps only in-frame clones here, not all; method: immunoSEQ multiplex PCR. The V and J calls and clone size come from that table; D and trimming were worked out from the DNA. Of 30,000 to 40,000 clones in the sample, 85% to 90% are singletons; the top ten hold about 25%. The germline V gene encodes CDR1 SGHNT and CDR2 YENEEA. The CDR3 extends over 13 amino acids. Trimming took 3 bases from V and 5 from J, leaving 7 bases between them. Specimen: peripheral blood. The chain has TRBV11-3 and TRBJ2-2; no clear D. The sequence was collected from a man aged 55 to 70 with active or convalescent COVID-19. The CDR3 DNA follows: TGTGCCAGCAGCTTTGGCTTGACCGGGGAGCTGTTTTTT. This sequence encodes CASSFGLTGELFF.